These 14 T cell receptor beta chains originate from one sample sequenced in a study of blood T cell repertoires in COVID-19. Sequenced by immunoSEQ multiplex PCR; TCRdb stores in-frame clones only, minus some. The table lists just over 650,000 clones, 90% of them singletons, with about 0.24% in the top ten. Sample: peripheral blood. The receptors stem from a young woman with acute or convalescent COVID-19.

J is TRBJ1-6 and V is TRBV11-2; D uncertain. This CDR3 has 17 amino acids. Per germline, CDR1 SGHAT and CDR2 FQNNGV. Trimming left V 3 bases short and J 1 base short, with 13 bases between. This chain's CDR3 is CASSFRVPRSYNSPLHF. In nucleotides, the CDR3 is TGTGCCAGCAGCTTTCGGGTCCCGAGGTCCTATAATTCACCCCTCCACTTT.

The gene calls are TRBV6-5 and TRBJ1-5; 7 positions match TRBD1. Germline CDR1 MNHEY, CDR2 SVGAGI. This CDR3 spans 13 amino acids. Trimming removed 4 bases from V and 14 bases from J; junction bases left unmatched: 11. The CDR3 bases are TGTGCCAGCAGTTTACACACGACAGGGTCGGAGCATTTT. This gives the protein CASSLHTTGSEHF.

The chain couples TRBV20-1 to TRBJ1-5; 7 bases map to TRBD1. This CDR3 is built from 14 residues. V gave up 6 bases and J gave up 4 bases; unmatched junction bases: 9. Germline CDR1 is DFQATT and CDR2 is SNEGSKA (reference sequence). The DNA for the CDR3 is TGCAGTGCCAGTGAGGGGGCTGGTAATCAGCCCCAGCATTTT. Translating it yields CSASEGAGNQPQHF.

CDR3 nucleotide sequence: TGCAGCGCGAGGAGGGGGGGGCTCTCCCAAGAGACCCAGTACTTC. As protein: CSARRGGLSQETQYF. V usage is TRBV29-1 and J usage is TRBJ2-5, with D possibly being TRBD2 (7 bases). This CDR3 comprises 15 residues. Germline assignment: CDR1 SQVTM and CDR2 ANQGSEA. Trimming left V 7 bases short and J 1 base short, with 19 bases between. Full variable domain (missing parts from reference TRBV29-1 and TRBJ2-5): SAVISQKPSRDICQRGTSLTIQCQVDSQVTMMFWYRQQPGQSLTLIATANQGSEATYESGFVIDKFPISRPNLTFSTLTVSNMSPEDSSIYLCSARRGGLSQETQYFGPGTRLLVL.

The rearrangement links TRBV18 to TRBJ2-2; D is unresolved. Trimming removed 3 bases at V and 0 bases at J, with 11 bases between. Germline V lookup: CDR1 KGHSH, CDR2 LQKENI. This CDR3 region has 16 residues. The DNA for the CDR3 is TGTGCCAGCTCACCGTACCCAGTGGCGAACACCGGGGAGCTGTTTTTT. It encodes CASSPYPVANTGELFF. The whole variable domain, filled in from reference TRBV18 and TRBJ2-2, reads NAGVMQNPRHLVRRRGQEARLRCSPMKGHSHVYWYRQLPEEGLKFMVYLQKENIIDESGMPKERFSAEFPKEGPSILRIQQVVRGDSAAYFCASSPYPVANTGELFFGEGSRLTVL.

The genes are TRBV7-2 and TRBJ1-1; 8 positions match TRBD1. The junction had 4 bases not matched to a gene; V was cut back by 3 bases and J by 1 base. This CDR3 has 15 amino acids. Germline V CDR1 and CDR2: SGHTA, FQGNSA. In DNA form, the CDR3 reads TGTGCCAGCAGCTTTCCGACAGGGGCGAACACTGAAGCTTTCTTT. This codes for CASSFPTGANTEAFF. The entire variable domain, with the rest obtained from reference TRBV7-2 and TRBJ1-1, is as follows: GAGVSQSPSNKVTEKGKDVELRCDPISGHTALYWYRQSLGQGLEFLIYFQGNSAPDKSGLPSDRFSAERTGGSVSTLTIQRTQQEDSAVYLCASSFPTGANTEAFFGQGTRLTVV.

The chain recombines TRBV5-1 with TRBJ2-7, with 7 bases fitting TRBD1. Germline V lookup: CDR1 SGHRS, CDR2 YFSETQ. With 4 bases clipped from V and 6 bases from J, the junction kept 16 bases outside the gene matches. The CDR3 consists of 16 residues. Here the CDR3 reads CASSLRPDRVEVEQYF. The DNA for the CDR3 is TGCGCCAGCAGCCTCCGACCCGACAGGGTTGAGGTCGAGCAGTACTTC.

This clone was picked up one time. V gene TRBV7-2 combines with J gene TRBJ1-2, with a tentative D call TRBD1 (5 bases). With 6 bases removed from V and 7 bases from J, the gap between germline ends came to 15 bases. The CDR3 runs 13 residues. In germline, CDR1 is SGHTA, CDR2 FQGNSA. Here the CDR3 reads CASSPGPGGGYTF. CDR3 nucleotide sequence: TGTGCCAGCAGTCCAGGGCCCGGGGGTGGCTACACCTTC.

CDR3 nucleotide sequence: TGTGCCAGCTCACTGGTCACAGGGGACGTGAAGGATGGAAACACCATATATTTT. This gives the protein CASSLVTGDVKDGNTIYF. This chain joins TRBV18 and TRBJ1-3, with 7 bases that match TRBD1. This CDR3 is built from 18 residues. The ends lost 4 bases at V and 3 bases at J; junction bases unmatched: 15. CDR1 KGHSH and CDR2 LQKENI come from the germline V gene.

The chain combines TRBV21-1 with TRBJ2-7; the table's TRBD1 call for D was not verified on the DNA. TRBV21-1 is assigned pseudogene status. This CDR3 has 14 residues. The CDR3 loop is CASSKTRGPYEQYF. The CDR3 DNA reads TGTGCCAGCAGTAAAACAAGGGGCCCCTACGAGCAGTACTTC.

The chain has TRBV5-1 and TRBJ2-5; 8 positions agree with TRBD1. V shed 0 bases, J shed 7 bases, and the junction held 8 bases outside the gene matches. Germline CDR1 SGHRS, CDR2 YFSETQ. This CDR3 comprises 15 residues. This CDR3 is CASSLVGQGPRTQYF. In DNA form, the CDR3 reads TGCGCCAGCAGCTTGGTTGGACAGGGCCCACGGACCCAGTACTTC.

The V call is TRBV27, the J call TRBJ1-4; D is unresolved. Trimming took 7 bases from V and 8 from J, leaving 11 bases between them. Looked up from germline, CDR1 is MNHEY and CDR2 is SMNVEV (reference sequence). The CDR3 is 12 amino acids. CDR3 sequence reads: CASKALGEKLFF. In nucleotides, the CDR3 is TGTGCCAGCAAGGCACTCGGGGAAAAACTGTTTTTT.

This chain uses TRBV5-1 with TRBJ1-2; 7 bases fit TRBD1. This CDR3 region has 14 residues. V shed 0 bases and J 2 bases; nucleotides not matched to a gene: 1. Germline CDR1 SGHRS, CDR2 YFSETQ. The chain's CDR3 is CASSLAGGNYGYTF. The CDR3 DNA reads TGCGCCAGCAGCTTGGCAGGGGGGAACTATGGCTACACCTTC.

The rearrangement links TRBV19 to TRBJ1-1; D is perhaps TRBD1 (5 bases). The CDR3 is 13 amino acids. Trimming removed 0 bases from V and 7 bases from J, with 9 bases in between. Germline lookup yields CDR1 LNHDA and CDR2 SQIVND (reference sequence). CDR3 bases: TGTGCCAGTAGTATAGATGGGGCGGTTGAAGCTTTCTTT. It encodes CASSIDGAVEAFF.